A single sample is the source of the 4 T cell receptor beta chains below, sequenced in a study of blood T cell repertoires in COVID-19. Assay: immunoSEQ multiplex PCR; the TCRdb copy retains only in-frame clones and omits some. The sample shows hundreds of thousands of clones, roughly nine tenths of them seen only once. Sequenced: PBMCs or T cells enriched from blood (not recorded which). These receptors all come from a man aged 25-40 years who had recovered from COVID-19.

The genes are TRBV28 and TRBJ2-7; a possible D gene is TRBD1 (6 bases). With 6 bases removed from V and 4 bases from J, the gap between germline ends came to 16 bases. Germline CDR1 MDHEN, CDR2 SYDVKM. The CDR3 covers 14 residues. The CDR3 DNA reads as TGTGCCAGCAGCAAGGGACAAGCCCTTTACGAGCAGTACTTC. Translating gives CASSKGQALYEQYF.

The chain couples TRBV7-2 to TRBJ2-3, with 14 bases lining up with TRBD2. Germline V gives CDR1 SGHTA, CDR2 FQGNSA. J lost 2 bases, V lost 5 bases, and 6 bases had no gene match. The CDR3 covers 17 residues. CDR3 amino acids: CASSVRLAGGNTDTQYF. CDR3 bases: TGTGCCAGCAGCGTACGACTAGCGGGAGGGAACACAGATACGCAGTATTTT. Full variable domain (rest looked up from reference TRBV7-2 and TRBJ2-3): GAGVSQSPSNKVTEKGKDVELRCDPISGHTALYWYRQSLGQGLEFLIYFQGNSAPDKSGLPSDRFSAERTGGSVSTLTIQRTQQEDSAVYLCASSVRLAGGNTDTQYFGPGTRLTVL.

V is TRBV7-2 and J is TRBJ2-6, with D possibly TRBD1 on 6 matching bases. This CDR3 is 19 amino acids long. Germline assignment: CDR1 SGHTA and CDR2 FQGNSA. V lost 4 bases, J lost 0 bases, and 19 bases lay in between. CDR3 nucleotides: TGTGCCAGCAGCTCGTTATACACAGGGCTCAGCTCTGGGGCCAACGTCCTGACTTTC. The encoded protein is CASSSLYTGLSSGANVLTF.

The chain couples TRBV28 to TRBJ1-1; D possibly corresponds to TRBD1 (6 bases). CDR1 and CDR2 (germline): MDHEN, SYDVKM. This CDR3 contains 15 residues. Trimming pared 6 bases from V and 7 bases from J, leaving 21 bases between. CDR3 amino acids: CASRPRTVRTLEAFF. CDR3 DNA sequence: TGTGCCAGCAGACCTAGGACAGTACGTACCCTTGAAGCTTTCTTT.